This T cell receptor beta chain was identified during a study of shared clonotypes between healthy human individuals. At the level of the study: CD4 naive and memory got three plates each, CD8 naive two, CD8 memory one.

Authors' methods: ImmunoSEQ sequences covered only the junction and lacked quality scores; filtering therefore differed. Measured with immunoSEQ multiplex PCR; TCRdb has only the in-frame clones, and not every one. D and trimming come from the DNA, and the V and J calls and clone size come from that table. The sample records 300,000 to 400,000 clones, roughly 84% being singletons. The sample was memory CD8+ T cells sorted from blood. Sample subset: CD45RO+ cells pooled with CCR7-negative TemRA cells. The clonotype comes from a man younger than 35 in good health.

CDR3 bases: TGCGCCAGCAGCCGAGACAGATATAATTCACCCCTCCACTTT. Encoded protein: CASSRDRYNSPLHF. The chain couples TRBV5-1 to TRBJ1-6; D is possibly TRBD1 (5 bases). CDR1 is SGHRS, CDR2 YFSETQ, per germline. Trimming removed 4 bases from V and 4 bases from J, with 9 bases in between. This CDR3 is built from 14 residues.